A single sample is the source of the 30 T cell receptor beta chains below, sequenced in a study of shared clonotypes between healthy human individuals. Produced via immunoSEQ multiplex PCR; TCRdb's table is partial and in-frame only. The table has about 800,000 clones, about 96% seen once; the top ten hold 0.2% to 0.25%. Naive CD8 populations comprised CD45RO-negative cells positively selected for CCR7, excluding terminally differentiated effector memory CD45RA+ cells. The sample taken for sequencing was naive CD8+ T cells sorted from blood. The receptors originated from a man aged 30 to 39 in good health.

The J gene is TRBJ2-7, the V gene TRBV28; TRBD1 matches at 7 bases. There are 13 residues in the CDR3. Germline CDR1 MDHEN, CDR2 SYDVKM. The junction had 6 bases not matched to a gene; V was cut back by 7 bases and J by 3 bases. The CDR3 DNA reads TGTGCCAGCACCCCGGGGACAGACTACGAGCAGTACTTC. This encodes CASTPGTDYEQYF.

V usage is TRBV7-2 and J usage is TRBJ2-2; 10 bases fit TRBD2. The CDR3 extends over 17 amino acids. Trimming at V came to 2 bases and at J to 1 base, leaving 4 bases not matched to a gene. The germline V gene has CDR1 SGHTA and CDR2 FQGNSA. The CDR3: CASSLTQREGNTGELFF. Here the CDR3 DNA reads TGTGCCAGCAGCTTAACCCAGCGGGAGGGGAACACCGGGGAGCTGTTTTTT.

The J gene is TRBJ2-1, the V gene TRBV10-2; 7 bases are shared with TRBD2. This CDR3 spans 15 amino acids. The junction had 11 bases not matched to a gene; V was cut back by 3 bases and J by 9 bases. Germline CDR1 is WSHSY and CDR2 is SAAADI. The CDR3 DNA sequence: TGCGCCAGCAGTGATGTTGCGGGAGTAGGTATTGAGCAGTTCTTC. Its protein is CASSDVAGVGIEQFF.

On this clone itself: The same CDR3 arises from other DNA sequences in this sample as well. The chain has TRBV27 and TRBJ2-1; D gene ambiguous. CDR3 length equals 13 residues. Between the trimmed V and J ends, which lost 3 bases and 1 base, there was a span of 4 bases. Germline lookup yields CDR1 MNHEY and CDR2 SMNVEV (reference sequence). CDR3 amino acids: CASSFGSYNEQFF. Written as DNA, the CDR3 is TGTGCCAGCAGTTTTGGGTCCTACAATGAGCAGTTCTTC.

The chain is built from TRBV5-1 and TRBJ2-7; 9 nucleotides line up with TRBD2. V lost 4 bases, J lost 0 bases, and 5 bases stayed unmatched. Germline V gives CDR1 SGHRS, CDR2 YFSETQ. The CDR3 covers 15 residues. DNA for the CDR3: TGCGCCAGCAGCCAGACTAGCGGAGGCTCCTACGAGCAGTACTTC. Residues: CASSQTSGGSYEQYF.

The gene calls are TRBV27 and TRBJ2-7; 9 positions match TRBD1. The junction had 2 bases not matched to a gene; V was cut back by 5 bases and J by 3 bases. This CDR3 is 13 amino acids long. Looked up from germline, CDR1 is MNHEY and CDR2 is SMNVEV (reference sequence). The chain's CDR3 is CASSTGGGYEQYF. In DNA form, the CDR3 reads TGTGCCAGCAGTACAGGGGGCGGCTACGAGCAGTACTTC.

The V call is TRBV27, the J call TRBJ1-5; 8 nucleotides agree with TRBD1. Germline V CDR1 and CDR2: MNHEY, SMNVEV (reference sequence). The CDR3 spans 13 residues. CDR3: CGSSTGARQPQHF. In nucleotides, the CDR3 is TGTGGCTCCTCGACAGGGGCACGGCAGCCCCAGCATTTT.

The rearrangement joins TRBV6-1 to TRBJ1-5; D perhaps matches TRBD1 (5 bases). There are 16 residues in the CDR3. Trimming left V 2 bases short and J 5 bases short, with 16 bases between. CDR1 is MNHNS and CDR2 is SASEGT in the germline V gene. This chain's CDR3 is CASSEFRGAVDQPQHF. CDR3 nucleotides: TGTGCCAGCAGTGAATTTCGCGGGGCAGTCGATCAGCCCCAGCATTTT.

The CDR3 DNA reads as TGTGCCACCGCATTGGCCCAAATCAGCCCCCAGCATTTT. As protein: CATALAQISPQHF. The J gene is TRBJ1-5, the V gene TRBV28; D gene unclear. CDR3 size: 13 residues. V lost 10 bases to trimming and J lost 10 bases, with 20 bases between them. Per the germline V gene, CDR1 is MDHEN and CDR2 is SYDVKM.

The chain carries TRBV15 and TRBJ2-7; 7 bases map to TRBD2. Trimming at V came to 4 bases and at J to 3 bases, leaving 27 bases not matched to a gene. Germline CDR1 and CDR2: LNHNV and YYDKDF (reference sequence). The CDR3 has 21 amino acids. The CDR3 DNA sequence: TGTGCCACCAGCAACGACCCTCTAGCGGAGATAACCGGGACCGCACTCTACGAGCAGTACTTC. Amino acid sequence: CATSNDPLAEITGTALYEQYF.

J is TRBJ2-2 and V is TRBV14; D not resolved. The CDR3 covers 16 residues. Germline V gives CDR1 SGHDN, CDR2 FVKESK. V was cut by 2 bases and J by 3 bases, with 13 bases left in between. CDR3 sequence (DNA): TGTGCCAGCAGCCAAATTCCAGGCGCGGACACCGGGGAGCTGTTTTTT. It yields the protein CASSQIPGADTGELFF.

The V call is TRBV7-6, the J call TRBJ2-2; maybe TRBD2 (6 bases). This CDR3 comprises 15 residues. Germline lookup yields CDR1 SGHVS and CDR2 FNYEAQ. V lost 1 base, J lost 4 bases, and 10 bases lay in between. As DNA, the CDR3 is TGTGCCAGCAGCTTAGAGGGACTGCCCACCGGGGAGCTGTTTTTT. Translation: CASSLEGLPTGELFF. Using reference TRBV7-6 and TRBJ2-2 for the parts outside the CDR3, the full variable domain is GAGVSQSPRYKVTKRGQDVALRCDPISGHVSLYWYRQALGQGPEFLTYFNYEAQQDKSGLPNDRFSAERPEGSISTLTIQRTEQRDSAMYRCASSLEGLPTGELFFGEGSRLTVL.

Remarks on this clone: The sample has other DNA sequences that encode this CDR3 too. The chain has TRBV9 and TRBJ2-7; 10 bases are shared with TRBD1. This CDR3 contains 14 residues. The germline gives CDR1 SGDLS, CDR2 YYNGEE. With 3 bases clipped from V and 1 base from J, the junction kept 1 base outside the gene matches. The CDR3 DNA follows: TGTGCCAGCAGCGGGGACAGGGGATCCTACGAGCAGTACTTC. This translates into CASSGDRGSYEQYF.

This sequence joins TRBV27 and TRBJ1-1, with no clear D. This CDR3 is 15 amino acids long. With 2 bases removed from V and 4 bases from J, the gap between germline ends came to 14 bases. Germline assignment: CDR1 MNHEY and CDR2 SMNVEV (reference sequence). Here the CDR3 DNA reads TGTGCCAGCAGTTTAATCACGGATGGAGGCACTGAAGCTTTCTTT. This sequence encodes CASSLITDGGTEAFF.

The rearrangement joins TRBV10-3 to TRBJ2-1; 12 bases line up with TRBD2. This CDR3 is built from 16 residues. Trimming cost V 3 bases and J 8 bases; bases outside gene matches: 8. Germline V CDR1 and CDR2: ENHRY, SYGVKD. CDR3 sequence (DNA): TGTGCCATCAGTGAACCGACTAGCGGGAGATCTGATGAGCAGTTCTTC. This codes for CAISEPTSGRSDEQFF.

This clone was seen a single time. The V and J genes are TRBV5-6 and TRBJ1-2, with a weak D call TRBD1 (5 bases). This CDR3 spans 14 amino acids. Germline values: CDR1 SGHDT, CDR2 YYEEEE. V lost 0 bases, J lost 1 base, and 7 bases lay in between. The CDR3 DNA is TGTGCCAGCAGCTTGGACAGGAGTAACTATGGCTACACCTTC. As protein: CASSLDRSNYGYTF. Looking up the rest from reference TRBV5-6 and TRBJ1-2 gives the full variable domain: DAGVTQSPTHLIKTRGQQVTLRCSPKSGHDTVSWYQQALGQGPQFIFQYYEEEERQRGNFPDRFSGHQFPNYSSELNVNALLLGDSALYLCASSLDRSNYGYTFGSGTRLTVV.

The chain employs TRBV27 and TRBJ2-7; the match to TRBD2 covers 9 bases. The germline gives CDR1 MNHEY, CDR2 SMNVEV (reference sequence). The CDR3 contains 16 residues. The trim removed 5 bases at V and 5 bases at J, leaving 13 bases unmatched. CDR3 region: CASSPGRAGGSDEQYF. The CDR3 DNA reads as TGTGCCAGCAGTCCCGGCCGAGCGGGAGGTAGCGACGAGCAGTACTTC.

J is TRBJ2-2 and V is TRBV29-1; a weak D match, TRBD1 (5 bases). The CDR3 is 12 amino acids. Looked up from germline, CDR1 is SQVTM and CDR2 is ANQGSEA. V lost 1 base and J lost 7, with 7 bases in between. CDR3 sequence reads: CSVEGGGGELFF. DNA for the CDR3: TGCAGCGTTGAAGGGGGCGGCGGGGAGCTGTTTTTT.

The chain's CDR3 is CASSPPLGLAGEGEQFF. The CDR3 nucleotides are TGTGCCAGCAGCCCACCCCTAGGTCTAGCGGGAGAGGGTGAGCAGTTCTTC. The rearrangement uses TRBV27 and TRBJ2-1, with TRBD2 matching over 10 bases. The CDR3 length is 17 residues. With V trimmed by 6 bases and J by 9 bases, 17 bases remained unmatched. The germline V gene has CDR1 MNHEY and CDR2 SMNVEV (reference sequence).

This chain links TRBV4-3 with TRBJ2-1, with D tentatively TRBD1 (6 bases). Germline loops: CDR1 LGHNA, CDR2 YSLEER. This CDR3 contains 15 residues. Trimming took 2 bases from V and 5 from J, leaving 13 bases between them. The CDR3 reads CASSQPGHRDNEQFF. The CDR3 DNA follows: TGCGCCAGCAGCCAACCGGGACACAGGGACAATGAGCAGTTCTTC.

This clone was detected only once. V is TRBV27 and J is TRBJ1-2, with D possibly being TRBD1 (5 bases). Germline V CDR1 and CDR2: MNHEY, SMNVEV (reference sequence). V lost 8 bases and J lost 4, with 14 bases in between. The CDR3 has 13 residues. The CDR3 is CASAPGRFYGYTF. The DNA of the CDR3 is TGTGCCAGCGCCCCGGGACGGTTCTATGGCTACACCTTC.

CDR3 sequence (DNA): TGTGCCAGCAGCCAAGAACTAGGCCACAATGAGCAGTTCTTC. Translated: CASSQELGHNEQFF. This chain connects TRBV4-2 to TRBJ2-1, with D possibly matching TRBD2 (5 bases). V lost 0 bases to trimming and J lost 5 bases, with 8 bases between them. CDR1 is LGHNA, CDR2 YNFKEQ, per germline. CDR3 length: 14 residues.

The genes are TRBV27 and TRBJ2-7, with TRBD1 identical over 8 bases. The germline V gene has CDR1 MNHEY and CDR2 SMNVEV (reference sequence). J was trimmed by 9 bases and V by 3 bases; bases with no gene match: 13. The CDR3 spans 15 residues. The CDR3 is CASSFLDRVQEGQYF. CDR3 in DNA: TGTGCCAGCAGTTTCTTGGACAGGGTTCAAGAGGGGCAGTACTTC.

This sequence joins TRBV7-9 and TRBJ1-4; D is undetermined. Trimming pared 1 base from V and 7 bases from J, leaving 13 bases between. Germline V gene lookup returns CDR1 SEHNR and CDR2 FQNEAQ (reference sequence). This CDR3 region has 15 residues. The CDR3 loop reads CASSLEPRDGEKLFF. The DNA of the CDR3 is TGTGCCAGCAGCTTAGAGCCCCGGGATGGTGAAAAACTGTTTTTT.

The V gene is TRBV7-8, the J gene TRBJ2-7, with D possibly being TRBD1 (6 bases). Germline-derived CDR1 and CDR2 are SGHVS and FQNEAQ. V was clipped by 5 bases and J by 5 bases, with 25 bases between them. This CDR3 has 17 amino acids. The CDR3 coding sequence is TGTGCCAGCAGCCCGACCGGTGGGCTGTCAGGGGTAAACGAGCAGTACTTC. Its protein is CASSPTGGLSGVNEQYF.

This clone was counted a single time. The chain has TRBV7-9 and TRBJ2-1; TRBD2 matches at 15 bases. The CDR3 consists of 17 residues. The J segment lost 1 base and the V segment lost 5 bases, leaving 3 bases of the junction unmatched. Germline V CDR1 and CDR2: SEHNR, FQNEAQ (reference sequence). The CDR3 protein is CASSPGTSGRSYNEQFF. The CDR3 nucleotides read TGTGCCAGCAGCCCGGGGACTAGCGGGAGGTCCTACAATGAGCAGTTCTTC.

The rearrangement links TRBV7-9 to TRBJ2-7; the D gene is possibly TRBD2 (6 bases). Germline-derived CDR1 and CDR2 are SEHNR and FQNEAQ (reference sequence). V lost 8 bases, J lost 4 bases, and 15 bases lay in between. The CDR3 totals 13 residues. In DNA form, the CDR3 reads TGTGCCAGCCTTGGCGGGAATAGGTACGAGCAGTACTTC. Protein product: CASLGGNRYEQYF. Looking up the rest from reference TRBV7-9 and TRBJ2-7 gives the full variable domain: DTGVSQNPRHKITKRGQNVTFRCDPISEHNRLYWYRQTLGQGPEFLTYFQNEAQLEKSRLLSDRFSAERPKGSFSTLEIQRTEQGDSAMYLCASLGGNRYEQYFGPGTRLTVT.

The V gene is TRBV4-3, the J gene TRBJ2-3; D unresolved. The CDR3 consists of 13 residues. Germline V gene sequence: CDR1 LGHNA, CDR2 YSLEER. V lost 4 bases and J 0 bases, leaving 5 bases between the germline ends. The CDR3 protein is CASSPFSTDTQYF. CDR3 nucleotide sequence: TGCGCCAGCAGCCCCTTCAGCACAGATACGCAGTATTTT.

This chain uses TRBV19 with TRBJ1-4; D may be TRBD1 (5 bases). The ends were cut back, 6 bases at V and 4 bases at J, with 12 bases in the middle. CDR1 is LNHDA, CDR2 SQIVND, per germline (reference sequence). The CDR3 extends over 14 amino acids. Written as DNA, the CDR3 is TGTGCCAGTAGAATACGGCAGGGTAATGAAAAACTGTTTTTT. It is translated as CASRIRQGNEKLFF.

CDR3 sequence (DNA): TGTGCCAGCCGGGACGGAGCCTCCTTGGGCGATGGCTACACCTTC. This codes for CASRDGASLGDGYTF. The chain has TRBV9 and TRBJ1-2, with D perhaps TRBD1 (5 bases). V was shortened by 7 bases and J by 6 bases, with 22 bases between the two germline ends. The germline V gene has CDR1 SGDLS and CDR2 YYNGEE. The CDR3 extends over 15 amino acids.